The 26 T cell receptor beta chains below come from one sample, sequenced in a study of blood T cell repertoires in COVID-19. The table came from immunoSEQ multiplex PCR; TCRdb's copy has only in-frame clones and leaves some out. The profile shows 250,000 to 350,000 clones, around 82% of them singletons. What was sequenced was peripheral blood. These receptors came from a human donor with COVID-19, enrolled during active disease. The donor label of this sample is uncertain.

The chain joins TRBV28 to TRBJ1-6, with 8 bases lining up with TRBD1. With V trimmed by 6 bases and J by 8 bases, 12 bases remained unmatched. The germline gives CDR1 MDHEN, CDR2 SYDVKM. CDR3 size: 16 residues. The CDR3 here is CASRGGAGGKDSPLHF. The DNA for the CDR3 is TGTGCCAGCAGGGGTGGGGCAGGGGGCAAGGATTCACCCCTCCACTTT.

The gene calls are TRBV9 and TRBJ2-1; 7 positions agree with TRBD2. Germline V lookup: CDR1 SGDLS, CDR2 YYNGEE. The CDR3 is 15 residues long. V gave up 0 bases and J gave up 5 bases; unmatched junction bases: 5. The CDR3 sequence is CASSVAAGVNNEQFF. The CDR3 bases are TGTGCCAGCAGCGTAGCTGCGGGAGTGAACAATGAGCAGTTCTTC.

This clone has just one count. The rearrangement uses TRBV2 and TRBJ1-2; D is unresolved. In germline, CDR1 is SNHLY, CDR2 FYNNEI. The CDR3 is 14 amino acids. The V end lost 3 bases, the J end lost 2 bases, and 10 bases lay between the germline ends. CDR3: CASSDGYSNYGYTF. In DNA form, the CDR3 reads TGTGCCAGCAGTGACGGTTATTCGAACTATGGCTACACCTTC.

V and J are TRBV19 and TRBJ1-1; 8 bases line up with TRBD1. Losses at the gene ends were 6 bases for V and 8 bases for J; bases not matched to a gene: 11. The germline V gene has CDR1 LNHDA and CDR2 SQIVND (reference sequence). The CDR3 sequence is 14 residues long. In nucleotides, the CDR3 is TGTGCCAGTAGAACACCGGACAGGGCCCTCGAAGCTTTCTTT. Translation gives CASRTPDRALEAFF.

This chain joins TRBV19 and TRBJ1-1, with 7 bases identical to TRBD1. This CDR3 is built from 13 residues. The junction had 8 bases not matched to a gene; V was cut back by 6 bases and J by 7 bases. Germline CDR1 and CDR2: LNHDA and SQIVND (reference sequence). CDR3 sequence: CASRRDRDSEAFF. The DNA of the CDR3 is TGTGCCAGTAGGCGCGACAGGGACAGTGAAGCTTTCTTT.

The rearrangement uses TRBV5-1 and TRBJ2-2; the match to TRBD1 covers 7 bases. The germline gives CDR1 SGHRS, CDR2 YFSETQ. The junction had 6 bases not matched to a gene; V was cut back by 6 bases and J by 4 bases. This CDR3 comprises 14 residues. CDR3 DNA sequence: TGCGCCAGCACCAGGGGGTCGGGCACCGGGGAGCTGTTTTTT. This codes for CASTRGSGTGELFF.

This clone has just one count. The CDR3 nucleotides read TGTGCCAGCAGCCTACAGGGGGCGAGAGATACGCAGTATTTT. Protein sequence: CASSLQGARDTQYF. The J gene is TRBJ2-3, the V gene TRBV6-5, with TRBD1 identical over 9 bases. Germline trimming cut 6 bases from V and 5 bases from J; bases unmatched to any gene: 6. The length of the CDR3 is 14 residues. Germline V CDR1 and CDR2: MNHEY, SVGAGI.

This clone was counted only a few times. J is TRBJ2-1 and V is TRBV5-4; TRBD2 matches at 15 bases. The V gene end was trimmed by 3 bases and the J gene end by 4 bases; junction bases not matched to a gene: 5. Germline V gene data show CDR1 as SGHNT and CDR2 as YYREEE (reference sequence). The CDR3 covers 17 residues. The CDR3 nucleotides read TGTGCCAGCAGCTGGGGACTAGCGGGAGGTCAATACAATGAGCAGTTCTTC. Protein: CASSWGLAGGQYNEQFF.

The V gene is TRBV28, the J gene TRBJ2-7; 7 bases are a match to TRBD2. CDR1 is MDHEN and CDR2 is SYDVKM in the germline V gene. This CDR3 has 17 residues. J was trimmed by 2 bases and V by 5 bases; bases with no gene match: 15. In DNA, the CDR3 is TGTGCCAGCAGTCCCCCCCTTCCGAGCGGGGCAACCTACGAGCAGTACTTC. Protein: CASSPPLPSGATYEQYF.

The chain combines TRBV3-1 (or the pseudogene TRBV3-2) with TRBJ2-1; no reliable D call. V was cut by 4 bases and J by 3 bases, with 10 bases left in between. The germline V gene has CDR1 LGHDT and CDR2 YNNKEL (reference sequence). The CDR3 length is 14 residues. CDR3 in DNA: TGTGCCAGCAGCCTATACCCGGGCTACAATGAGCAGTTCTTC. It specifies CASSLYPGYNEQFF.

V usage is TRBV3-1 (or the pseudogene TRBV3-2) and J usage is TRBJ2-1, with D unresolved. V dropped 2 bases and J dropped 6 bases, with 11 bases sitting between them. CDR1 is LGHDT, CDR2 YNNKEL, per germline (reference sequence). This CDR3 comprises 14 residues. The CDR3 here is CASSQPDPLNEQFF. The CDR3 DNA reads TGTGCCAGCAGCCAACCAGATCCCCTCAATGAGCAGTTCTTC.

The CDR3 loop reads CATALGGGRYDEQYF. CDR3 DNA sequence: TGTGCCACCGCTTTGGGGGGCGGGAGGTATGACGAGCAGTACTTC. The V call is TRBV5-6, the J call TRBJ2-7, with 8 bases fitting TRBD2. Trimming cost V 9 bases and J 5 bases; bases outside gene matches: 16. Germline CDR1 and CDR2: SGHDT and YYEEEE. The CDR3 is made up of 15 amino acids.

The CDR3 region has the DNA TGTGCCAGCAGTCTGTCAGTTCGCACTAATGAAAAACTGTTTTTT. This encodes CASSLSVRTNEKLFF. V and J are TRBV7-9 and TRBJ1-4; D is ambiguous. The germline V and J ends were trimmed by 6 bases and 2 bases, with 13 bases remaining between them. CDR1 and CDR2 from the germline V gene are SEHNR and FQNEAQ (reference sequence). This CDR3 comprises 15 residues.

The CDR3 region is CASSKGQGAPDTQYF. CDR3 coding DNA: TGCGCCAGCAGTAAAGGTCAGGGGGCCCCCGATACGCAGTATTTT. This chain uses TRBV5-1 with TRBJ2-3; 8 bases fit TRBD1. The V gene end was trimmed by 5 bases and the J gene end by 6 bases; junction bases not matched to a gene: 11. CDR3 size: 15 residues. CDR1 is SGHRS, CDR2 YFSETQ, per germline.

The rearrangement links TRBV24-1 to TRBJ2-1; the match to TRBD2 covers 9 bases. V was pared by 5 bases and J by 10 bases, with 11 bases of the junction left unmatched. The germline CDR1 and CDR2 sequences are KGHDR and SFDVKD. The CDR3 runs to 15 residues. The CDR3 is CATSAVGRLAEEQFF. The DNA for the CDR3 is TGTGCCACCAGTGCCGTGGGACGACTAGCGGAAGAGCAGTTCTTC.

The rearrangement uses TRBV6-5 and TRBJ2-6, with a weak D call TRBD2 (6 bases). The length of the CDR3 is 16 residues. The germline gives CDR1 MNHEY, CDR2 SVGAGI. The ends were cut back, 0 bases at V and 1 base at J, with 7 bases in the middle. In nucleotides, the CDR3 is TGTGCCAGCAGTTACTCGGCGGGATCTGGGGCCAACGTCCTGACTTTC. Amino acids: CASSYSAGSGANVLTF.

The J gene is TRBJ2-1, the V gene TRBV28; possible D gene TRBD2, 5 bases. CDR3 length equals 13 residues. Germline-derived CDR1 and CDR2 are MDHEN and SYDVKM. V was cut by 6 bases and J by 4 bases, with 10 bases left in between. The CDR3 sequence is CASRKTGYNEQFF. The CDR3, as DNA: TGTGCCAGCAGAAAGACGGGATACAATGAGCAGTTCTTC.

This rearrangement joins TRBV30 to TRBJ2-5; a weak D match, TRBD2 (6 bases). CDR3 length: 15 amino acids. V lost 3 bases and J 4 bases, leaving 18 bases between the germline ends. The V gene's germline CDR1 is GTSNPN and CDR2 SVGIG (reference sequence). Here the CDR3 reads CAWRTGRGPAETQYF. DNA of the CDR3: TGTGCCTGGAGGACCGGGAGAGGGCCGGCAGAGACCCAGTACTTC.

The chain links TRBV20-1 to TRBJ2-1; D might be TRBD2 (6 bases). The CDR3 extends over 15 amino acids. The germline V gene encodes CDR1 DFQATT and CDR2 SNEGSKA (reference sequence). Trimming pared 3 bases from V and 2 bases from J, leaving 14 bases between. The CDR3 DNA follows: TGCAGTGCTAGTCCCGACCAGCGGGCCTACAATGAGCAGTTCTTC. Protein product: CSASPDQRAYNEQFF.

The rearrangement uses TRBV11-2 and TRBJ1-2; 8 positions match TRBD1. This CDR3 spans 16 amino acids. The germline V gene has CDR1 SGHAT and CDR2 FQNNGV. V shed 5 bases, J shed 1 base, and the junction held 9 bases outside the gene matches. CDR3 sequence (DNA): TGTGCCAGCAGCCCCTCCCAGGGGGCTCTTAACTATGGCTACACCTTC. This translates into CASSPSQGALNYGYTF.

The V gene is TRBV5-1, the J gene TRBJ1-4; D perhaps matches TRBD1 (6 bases). The CDR3 totals 15 residues. V dropped 0 bases and J dropped 5 bases, with 11 bases sitting between them. Germline V CDR1 and CDR2: SGHRS, YFSETQ. The DNA for the CDR3 is TGCGCCAGCAGCTTGGCCGGACAGATGAATGAAAAACTGTTTTTT. Translating it yields CASSLAGQMNEKLFF. Filled out from reference TRBV5-1 and TRBJ1-4, the complete variable domain reads KAGVTQTPRYLIKTRGQQVTLSCSPISGHRSVSWYQQTPGQGLQFLFEYFSETQRNKGNFPGRFSGRQFSNSRSEMNVSTLELGDSALYLCASSLAGQMNEKLFFGSGTQLSVL.

The CDR3 bases are TGTGCCAGTAGTCCCGGACAGGGCCTCCCCAATGGCAATGAGCAGTTCTTC. As protein: CASSPGQGLPNGNEQFF. The chain joins TRBV19 to TRBJ2-1; 8 bases line up with TRBD1. Germline trimming cut 5 bases from V and 6 bases from J; bases unmatched to any gene: 15. Germline values: CDR1 LNHDA, CDR2 SQIVND (reference sequence). The CDR3 has 17 amino acids.

This clone occurred once. In DNA form, the CDR3 reads TGTGCCAGCCAAAAACGGACAGAGGGTGAAAAACTGTTTTTT. It encodes CASQKRTEGEKLFF. The rearrangement joins TRBV6-5 to TRBJ1-4, with D possibly TRBD1 on 6 matching bases. V was cut by 8 bases and J by 7 bases, with 17 bases left in between. The germline V gene encodes CDR1 MNHEY and CDR2 SVGAGI. The CDR3 totals 14 residues.

The chain recombines TRBV29-1 with TRBJ2-5, with 8 bases aligning to TRBD1. The CDR3 sequence is 12 residues long. J lost 2 bases, V lost 8 bases, and 4 bases had no gene match. From germline, CDR1 is SQVTM and CDR2 ANQGSEA. In nucleotides, the CDR3 is TGCAGCATCCACAGGGGGCAAGAGACCCAGTACTTC. Protein product: CSIHRGQETQYF.

This chain joins TRBV9 and TRBJ1-3; D not certain. This CDR3 has 16 residues. The germline V and J ends were trimmed by 0 bases and 0 bases, with 10 bases remaining between them. CDR1 and CDR2 from the germline V gene are SGDLS and YYNGEE. The CDR3 nucleotides are TGTGCCAGCAGCGTAGGAGAGTGGGCCTCTGGAAACACCATATATTTT. Protein product: CASSVGEWASGNTIYF.

The chain links TRBV28 to TRBJ2-2; tentatively, D is TRBD1 (5 bases). CDR3 size: 14 residues. Looked up from germline, CDR1 is MDHEN and CDR2 is SYDVKM. V lost 6 bases and J 3 bases, leaving 11 bases between the germline ends. CDR3 DNA sequence: TGTGCCAGCAGGACAGAGCTCTACACCGGGGAGCTGTTTTTT. Translated, it gives CASRTELYTGELFF.